This T cell receptor beta chain was captured in a study of CD8+ T cells in alopecia areata. CDR1 is LNHNV and CDR2 is YYDKDF in the germline V gene (reference sequence). The V end lost 0 bases, the J end lost 1 base, and 9 bases lay between the germline ends. This CDR3 is 15 amino acids long. This clone was seen only a few times. In each case, RNA was isolated and then reverse transcribed into cDNA as the sequencing template. Repertoires were generated with immunoSEQ multiplex PCR, while TCRdb's copy carries only in-frame clones and drops some. In the table there are approximately 98,000 clones, 45% to 70% of which are singletons.

The TCR was taken from a human donor in good health. The J gene is TRBJ2-5, the V gene TRBV15; tentative D call: TRBD1 (5 bases). The source material was CD8+ T cells sorted from blood. The CDR3 DNA reads as TGTGCCACCAGCAGAGACAGGGCGAGCCAAGAGACCCAGTACTTC. Protein sequence: CATSRDRASQETQYF.